One sample yielded the 10 T cell receptor beta chains listed below, sequenced in a study of cytomegalovirus exposure and HLA in healthy donors. The study ran its PCR with 60 Vbeta and 13 Jbeta primers. TCRdb's copy holds only in-frame clones and misses some; the assay was immunoSEQ multiplex PCR. The sample gives 100,000 or so clones, more than 65% of which show up once; 7% to 10% is in the top ten. The sample consisted of PBMCs. The source is a man aged 40-50 years in good health and CMV-seropositive.

This sequence joins TRBV5-5 and TRBJ2-7, with 8 bases identical to TRBD1. CDR1 is SGHKS and CDR2 is YYEKEE in the germline V gene (reference sequence). This CDR3 region has 17 residues. V lost 4 bases, J lost 0 bases, and 12 bases stayed unmatched. CDR3 residues: CASSGGGGQGASYEQYF. Written as DNA, the CDR3 is TGTGCCAGCAGCGGGGGAGGTGGGCAGGGGGCCTCCTACGAGCAGTACTTC.

The chain joins TRBV13 to TRBJ2-5, with D perhaps matching TRBD2 (6 bases). The DNA end favors TRBJ2-7, so the J call may be wrong. Germline CDR1 is PRHDT and CDR2 is FYEKMQ (reference sequence). The CDR3 is 15 amino acids. The CDR3 is CASSLVGGLSYEQYF. Written as DNA, the CDR3 is TGTGCCAGCAGCTTAGTCGGGGGTCTCTCCTACGAGCAGTACTTC.

V is TRBV7-3 and J is TRBJ2-1; a possible D gene is TRBD2 (5 bases). Trimming took off 2 bases at V and 9 bases at J, with 8 bases between the two ends. The CDR3 totals 12 residues. Germline V gives CDR1 SGHTA, CDR2 FQGTGA. CDR3 region: CASSLAGGEQFF. CDR3 coding DNA: TGTGCCAGCAGCTTAGCAGGAGGTGAGCAGTTCTTC.

The CDR3 loop reads CASSQDTSNEKLFF. CDR3 in DNA: TGCGCCAGCAGCCAGGACACCTCTAATGAAAAACTGTTTTTT. The rearrangement links TRBV5-1 to TRBJ1-4; a possible D gene is TRBD1 (5 bases). Between the trimmed V and J ends, which lost 4 bases and 3 bases, there was a span of 10 bases. Germline V gene data show CDR1 as SGHRS and CDR2 as YFSETQ. The CDR3 totals 14 residues.

The CDR3 bases are TGTGCCAGCAGCCAAGATTGGAGCGGGGGTCGGGATGAGCAGTTCTTC. Its translation is CASSQDWSGGRDEQFF. The chain combines TRBV4-2 with TRBJ2-1, with 8 bases matching TRBD2. CDR1 is LGHNA, CDR2 YNFKEQ, per germline. Trimming removed 0 bases from V and 8 bases from J; junction bases left unmatched: 9. The CDR3 is 16 amino acids.

Comment on this clone: This same CDR3 is encoded by further DNA sequences in the sample. The rearrangement uses TRBV7-3 and TRBJ2-3; D perhaps matches TRBD2 (6 bases). The germline gives CDR1 SGHTA, CDR2 FQGTGA. V was cut by 3 bases and J by 4 bases, with 8 bases left in between. This CDR3 is 13 amino acids long. The CDR3 loop reads CASSLRGSDTQYF. The CDR3 region has the DNA TGTGCCAGCAGCTTGCGGGGCTCAGATACGCAGTATTTT.

The chain uses TRBV7-8 and TRBJ1-1; D uncertain. The CDR3 is 12 amino acids. V lost 5 bases and J lost 10, with 14 bases in between. CDR1 is SGHVS and CDR2 is FQNEAQ in the germline V gene. The chain's CDR3 is CASSPGINVAFF. In nucleotides, the CDR3 is TGTGCCAGCAGCCCGGGGATCAATGTAGCTTTCTTT.

The chain recombines TRBV19 with TRBJ2-7; D is unclear. This CDR3 region has 13 residues. The germline V and J ends were trimmed by 2 bases and 6 bases, with 11 bases remaining between them. Germline V gene data show CDR1 as LNHDA and CDR2 as SQIVND (reference sequence). The CDR3 coding sequence is TGTGCCAGTAGTATATCTGCCAGAATCGAGCAGTACTTC. Amino acids: CASSISARIEQYF.

The rearrangement uses TRBV4-1 and TRBJ2-5; 9 nucleotides align to TRBD1. The CDR3 spans 14 residues. The junction had 3 bases not matched to a gene; V was cut back by 3 bases and J by 4 bases. CDR1 is MGHRA and CDR2 is YSYEKL in the germline V gene. The CDR3 here is CASSHTGGRETQYF. In DNA, the CDR3 is TGCGCCAGCAGCCATACAGGGGGCAGAGAGACCCAGTACTTC.

The chain combines TRBV4-1 with TRBJ2-1; 8 bases fit TRBD2. This CDR3 is built from 17 residues. CDR1 is MGHRA, CDR2 YSYEKL, per germline. J lost 0 bases, V lost 4 bases, and 8 bases had no gene match. CDR3 nucleotide sequence: TGCGCCAGCAGCCTTGGACTAGCAGCTAGCTCCTACAATGAGCAGTTCTTC. It encodes CASSLGLAASSYNEQFF.